This T cell receptor beta chain was recovered during a study of human T cells and chemical hapten exposure. About the study: From small differences in pooled library volume came most of the variation in per-sample TCR yields.

A single record per CDR3 protein comes from TCRdb applying MiXCR to the RACE reads. The sample lists 45,000 or so distinct CDR3 sequences; roughly 4.5% were seen once. The time point denotes: healthy volunteer bleed at 2 weeks. The starting material, unfractionated whole blood, was used for total RNA extraction. This clonotype showed up many times. This TCR was sampled from a human donor in good health. Some clones in this sample may be carry-over from other donors' samples. Material for sequencing was whole blood.

CDR3 sequence: CASTPPGATDTQYF. CDR3 DNA sequence: TGTGCCAGCACCCCGCCGGGAGCCACAGATACGCAGTATTTT. The chain couples TRBV12-3 or TRBV12-4 to TRBJ2-3, with D possibly being TRBD2 (6 bases). The CDR3 covers 14 residues. Deletions cut 7 bases from V and 2 bases from J, with 13 bases between.